A single sample is the source of the 3 T cell receptor beta chains below, sequenced in a study of cytomegalovirus exposure and HLA in healthy donors. Vbeta (60) and Jbeta (13) primers were used in the PCR. Profiling relied on immunoSEQ multiplex PCR, and the TCRdb table lists in-frame clones only, not all of them. The sample totals 70,000 to 75,000 clones. Sequenced: PBMCs. Receptors originate from a female donor in good health and CMV-seropositive.

The CDR3 DNA reads TGTGCCAGCAGCGGCCCAAAGGGGGAGACCCAGTACTTC. Translation gives CASSGPKGETQYF. The V call is TRBV9, the J call TRBJ2-5; possibly TRBD1 for D (5 bases). Deletions cut 3 bases from V and 5 bases from J, with 11 bases between. The CDR3 length is 13 residues. Germline CDR1 and CDR2: SGDLS and YYNGEE.

J is TRBJ2-1 and V is TRBV5-1; 10 bases agree with TRBD2. The CDR3 is made up of 15 amino acids. V lost 1 base, J lost 9 bases, and 7 bases stayed unmatched. CDR1 and CDR2 (germline): SGHRS, YFSETQ. Here the CDR3 reads CASSLRAGGPSEQFF. DNA for the CDR3: TGCGCCAGCAGCTTGCGAGCGGGGGGGCCAAGTGAGCAGTTCTTC. Drawing the rest from reference TRBV5-1 and TRBJ2-1, the complete variable domain is KAGVTQTPRYLIKTRGQQVTLSCSPISGHRSVSWYQQTPGQGLQFLFEYFSETQRNKGNFPGRFSGRQFSNSRSEMNVSTLELGDSALYLCASSLRAGGPSEQFFGPGTRLTVL.

J is TRBJ1-1 and V is TRBV18; maybe TRBD1 (5 bases). The germline gives CDR1 KGHSH, CDR2 LQKENI. CDR3 length: 15 residues. V lost 2 bases and J 2 bases, leaving 12 bases between the germline ends. The CDR3 nucleotides read TGTGCCAGCTCACCAGCCAGGGTGTCCAACACTGAAGCTTTCTTT. It encodes CASSPARVSNTEAFF.